A single TCR beta chain is shown here with its context. Its antigen is not known. Generated by immunoSEQ multiplex PCR, the TCRdb table keeps only in-frame clones and is missing some. Among 100,000 to 150,000 clones listed, approximately 84% were seen once. The sample belongs to a study of radiotherapy plus CTLA-4 blockade in lung cancer. Whole-study findings and limits: Early shifts in blood T cell clones, with interferon-beta, reportedly predicted response best.

Chemo-refractory metastatic non-small-cell lung cancer patients were treated with focal radiation plus CTLA-4 blockade with ipilimumab. Material: peripheral blood, obtained from a patient treated with radiotherapy plus ipilimumab. This TCR came from a human donor with non-small cell lung cancer who had a partial response to radiotherapy plus ipilimumab.

Here the CDR3 reads CASSIGTANTEAFF. As DNA, the CDR3 is TGCGCCAGCAGCATAGGGACAGCGAACACTGAAGCTTTCTTT. The chain links TRBV5-1 to TRBJ1-1; 7 nucleotides match TRBD1. Germline-derived CDR1 and CDR2 are SGHRS and YFSETQ. The CDR3 has 14 residues. V trimming: 4 bases; J trimming: 1 base; junction bases outside the gene matches: 4.